The 6 T cell receptor beta chains reported below all come from one sample, sequenced in a study. Adaptor-ligated barcode primers were used to amplify TRBV12-4/TRBJ1-2 clonotypes. TCRdb passed the multiplex PCR reads through MiXCR, listing each CDR3 protein once. Here the sample spans thousands of distinct CDR3 sequences, 2% to 3% being singletons. Cells sorted as Tregs were CD4+, CD25+ and CD127-/low. The sequenced sample was tumor-infiltrating Tregs sorted from the breast tumor. The receptors were sampled from a female donor with breast cancer.

By sample share, this clonotype is medium-sized. The chain employs TRBV12-3 or TRBV12-4 and TRBJ1-2; 7 nucleotides align to TRBD1. V gave up 4 bases and J gave up 5 bases; unmatched junction bases: 4. CDR3 length: 13 amino acids. The chain's CDR3 is CASSSGQEYGYTF. For the CDR3, the DNA is TGTGCCAGCAGTTCCGGACAGGAGTATGGCTACACCTTC.

Sample share makes this clonotype medium-sized. The V call is TRBV12-3 or TRBV12-4, the J call TRBJ1-2, with 9 bases fitting TRBD1. J lost 5 bases, V lost 6 bases, and 4 bases had no gene match. The CDR3 is made up of 13 amino acids. The CDR3 reads CASRLDRGYGYTF. The CDR3 nucleotides read TGTGCCAGCAGACTGGACAGGGGATATGGCTACACCTTC.

By proportion, this clonotype is medium-sized (0.01 to 0.1%). The rearrangement links TRBV12-3 or TRBV12-4 to TRBJ1-2, with no clear D. Trimming shortened V by 5 bases and J by 4 bases, and 14 bases separated the two germline ends. The CDR3 loop spans 14 amino acids. CDR3 loop: CASSPRAEIYGYTF. CDR3 nucleotide sequence: TGTGCCAGCAGTCCACGGGCCGAAATCTATGGCTACACCTTC.

The chain couples TRBV12-3 or TRBV12-4 to TRBJ1-2; 10 nucleotides agree with TRBD1. Germline trimming cut 11 bases from V and 7 bases from J; bases unmatched to any gene: 13. This CDR3 comprises 14 residues. In nucleotides, the CDR3 is TGTGCCTGCCTCACGGGACAGGGGCCCGGTGGCTACACCTTC. This translates into CACLTGQGPGGYTF.

This clonotype is termed medium-sized (0.01 to 0.1%). J is TRBJ1-2 and V is TRBV12-3 or TRBV12-4; D not resolved. This CDR3 has 9 residues. Trimming took 3 bases from V and 11 from J, leaving 4 bases between them. CDR3 DNA sequence: TGTGCCAGCAGTTTTCCGTACACCTTC. Encoded protein: CASSFPYTF.

This clonotype is labeled as medium-sized. The rearrangement links TRBV12-3 or TRBV12-4 to TRBJ1-2; D gene uncertain. Trimming left V 6 bases short and J 4 bases short, with 12 bases between. The CDR3 is 13 amino acids. This CDR3 reads CASRLDRSYGYTF. The CDR3 nucleotides are TGTGCCAGCAGACTAGACCGATCCTATGGCTACACCTTC.